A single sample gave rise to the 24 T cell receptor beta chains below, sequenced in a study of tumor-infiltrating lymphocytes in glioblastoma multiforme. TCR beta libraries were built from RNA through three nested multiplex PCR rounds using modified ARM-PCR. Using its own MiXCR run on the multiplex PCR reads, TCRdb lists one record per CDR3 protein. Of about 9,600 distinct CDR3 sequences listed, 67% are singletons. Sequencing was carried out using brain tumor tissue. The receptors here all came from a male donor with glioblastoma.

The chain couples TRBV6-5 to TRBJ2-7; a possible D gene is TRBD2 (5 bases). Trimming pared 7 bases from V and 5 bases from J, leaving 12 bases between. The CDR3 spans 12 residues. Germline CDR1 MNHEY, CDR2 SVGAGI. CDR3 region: CASTRAGDEQYF. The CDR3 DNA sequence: TGTGCCAGCACCCGAGCCGGGGACGAGCAGTACTTC.

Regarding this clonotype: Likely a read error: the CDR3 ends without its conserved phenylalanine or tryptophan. DNA of the CDR3: TGCAATGCTAGACGGGACTCTACGCCCACAGATACGCAGTATTAC. The encoded protein is CNARRDSTPTDTQYY. The chain links TRBV20-1 to TRBJ2-3; tentative D call: TRBD2 (6 bases). The V gene's germline CDR1 is DFQATT and CDR2 SNEGSKA (reference sequence). The CDR3 length is 15 residues.

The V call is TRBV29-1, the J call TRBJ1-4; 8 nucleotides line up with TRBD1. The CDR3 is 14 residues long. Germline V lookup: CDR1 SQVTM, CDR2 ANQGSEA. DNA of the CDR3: TGCAGTGTGGGAGCAGGGGGCTCTAATGAAAAACTGTTTTTT. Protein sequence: CSVGAGGSNEKLFF.

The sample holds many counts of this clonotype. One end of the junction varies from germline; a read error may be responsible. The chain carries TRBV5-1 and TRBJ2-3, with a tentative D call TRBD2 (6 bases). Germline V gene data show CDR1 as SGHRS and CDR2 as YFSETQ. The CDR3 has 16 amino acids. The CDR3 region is CASSLLSQGGLDTRYF. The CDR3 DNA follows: TGCGCCAGCAGCTTGCTATCTCAGGGAGGTCTAGATACGCGGTATTTT.

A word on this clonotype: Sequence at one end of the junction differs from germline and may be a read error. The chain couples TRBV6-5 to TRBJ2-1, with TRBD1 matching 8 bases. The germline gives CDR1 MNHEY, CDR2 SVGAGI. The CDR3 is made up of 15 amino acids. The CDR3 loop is CASSSGTGCYNEQFF. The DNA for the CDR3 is TGTGCGAGCAGTTCGGGGACAGGCTGCTACAATGAGCAGTTCTTC.

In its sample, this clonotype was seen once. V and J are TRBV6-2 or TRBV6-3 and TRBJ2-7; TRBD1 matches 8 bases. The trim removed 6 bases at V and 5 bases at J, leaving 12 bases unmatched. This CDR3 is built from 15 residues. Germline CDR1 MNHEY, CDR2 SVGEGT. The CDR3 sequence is CASRERTGKGDEQYF. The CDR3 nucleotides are TGTGCCAGCAGAGAGAGGACAGGGAAAGGCGACGAGCAGTACTTC.

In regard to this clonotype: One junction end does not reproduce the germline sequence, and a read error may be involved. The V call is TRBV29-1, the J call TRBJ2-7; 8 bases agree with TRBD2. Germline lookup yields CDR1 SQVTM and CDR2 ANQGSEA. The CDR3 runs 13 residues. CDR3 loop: CSVQTSDSYERYF. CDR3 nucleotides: TGCAGTGTCCAGACTAGCGACTCCTACGAGCGGTACTTC.

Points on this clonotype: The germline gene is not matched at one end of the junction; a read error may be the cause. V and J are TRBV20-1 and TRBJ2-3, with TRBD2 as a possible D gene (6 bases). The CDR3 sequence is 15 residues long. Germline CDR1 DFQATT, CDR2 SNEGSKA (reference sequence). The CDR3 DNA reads TGCAGTGCTACGCGGGGAACACGGTCCATAGATAAGCAGTATTTT. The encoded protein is CSATRGTRSIDKQYF.

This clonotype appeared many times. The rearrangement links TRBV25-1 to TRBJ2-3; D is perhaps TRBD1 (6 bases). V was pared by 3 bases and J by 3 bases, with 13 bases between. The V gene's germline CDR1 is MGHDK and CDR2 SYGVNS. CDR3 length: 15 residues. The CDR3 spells CASSDRPGETDTQYF. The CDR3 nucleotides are TGTGCCAGCAGTGATCGTCCAGGGGAGACAGATACGCAGTATTTT.

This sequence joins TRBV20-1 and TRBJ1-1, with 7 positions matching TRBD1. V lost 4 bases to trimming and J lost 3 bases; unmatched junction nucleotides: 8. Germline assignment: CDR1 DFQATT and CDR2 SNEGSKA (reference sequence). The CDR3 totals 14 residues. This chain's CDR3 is CSAIDAGGDTEAFF. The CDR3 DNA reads TGCAGTGCTATAGACGCAGGGGGGGACACTGAAGCTTTCTTT.

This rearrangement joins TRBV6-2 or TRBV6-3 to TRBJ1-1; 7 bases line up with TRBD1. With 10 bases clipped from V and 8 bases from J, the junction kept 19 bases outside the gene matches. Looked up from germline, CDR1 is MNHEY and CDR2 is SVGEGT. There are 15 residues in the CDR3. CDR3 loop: CATAGQRIKNIEAFF. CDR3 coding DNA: TGTGCCACCGCGGGACAGCGTATAAAGAACATCGAAGCTTTCTTT.

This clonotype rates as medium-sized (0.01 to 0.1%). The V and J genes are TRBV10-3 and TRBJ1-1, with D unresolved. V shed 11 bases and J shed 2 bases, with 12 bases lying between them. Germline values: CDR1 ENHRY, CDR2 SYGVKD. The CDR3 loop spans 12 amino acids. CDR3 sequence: CAATDGNTEAFF. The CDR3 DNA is TGTGCCGCCACCGACGGAAACACTGAAGCTTTCTTT.

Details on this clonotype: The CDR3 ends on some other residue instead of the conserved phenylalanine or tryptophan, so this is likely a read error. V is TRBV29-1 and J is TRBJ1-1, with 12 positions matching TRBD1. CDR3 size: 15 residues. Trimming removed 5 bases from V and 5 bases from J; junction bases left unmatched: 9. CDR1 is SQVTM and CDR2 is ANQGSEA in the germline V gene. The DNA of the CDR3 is TGCAGCGTTTTGGGGACAGGGGGCCGGGGAACTGAAGCTTTCCTT. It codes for CSVLGTGGRGTEAFL.

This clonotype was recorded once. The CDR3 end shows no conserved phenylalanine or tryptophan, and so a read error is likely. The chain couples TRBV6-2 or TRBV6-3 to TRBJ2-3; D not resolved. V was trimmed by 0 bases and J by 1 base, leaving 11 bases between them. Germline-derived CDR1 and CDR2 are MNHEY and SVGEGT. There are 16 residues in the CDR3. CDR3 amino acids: CASSYSMVLGTDTQYS. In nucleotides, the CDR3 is TGTGCCAGCAGTTACTCAATGGTACTGGGCACAGATACGCAGTATTCT.

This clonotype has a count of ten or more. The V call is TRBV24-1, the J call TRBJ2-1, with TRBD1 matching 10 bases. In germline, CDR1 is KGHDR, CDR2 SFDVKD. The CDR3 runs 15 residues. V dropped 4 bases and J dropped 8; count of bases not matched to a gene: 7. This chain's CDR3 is CATSETGGGSYEQFF. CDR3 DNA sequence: TGTGCCACCAGTGAGACAGGGGGCGGTAGCTATGAGCAGTTCTTC.

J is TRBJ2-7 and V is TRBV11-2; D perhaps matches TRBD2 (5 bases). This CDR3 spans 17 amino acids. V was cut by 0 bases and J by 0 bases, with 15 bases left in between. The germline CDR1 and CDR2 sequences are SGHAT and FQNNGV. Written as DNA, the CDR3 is TGTGCCAGCAGCTTAGATCTTGGAGGCAGCCTCTCCTACGAGCAGTACTTC. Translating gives CASSLDLGGSLSYEQYF. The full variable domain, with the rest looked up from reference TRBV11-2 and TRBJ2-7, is EAGVAQSPRYKIIEKRQSVAFWCNPISGHATLYWYQQILGQGPKLLIQFQNNGVVDDSQLPKDRFSAERLKGVDSTLKIQPAKLEDSAVYLCASSLDLGGSLSYEQYFGPGTRLTVT.

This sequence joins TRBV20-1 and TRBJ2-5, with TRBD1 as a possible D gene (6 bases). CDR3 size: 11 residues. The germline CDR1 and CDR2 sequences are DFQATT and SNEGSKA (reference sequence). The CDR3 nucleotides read TGCAGCGGACAGCACCAAGAGACCCAGTACTTC. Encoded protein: CSGQHQETQYF.

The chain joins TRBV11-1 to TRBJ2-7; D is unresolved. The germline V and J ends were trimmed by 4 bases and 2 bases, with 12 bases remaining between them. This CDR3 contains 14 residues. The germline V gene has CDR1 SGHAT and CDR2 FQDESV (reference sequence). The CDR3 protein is CASSSRTKTYEQYF. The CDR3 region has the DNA TGTGCCAGCAGCTCCCGGACCAAGACCTACGAGCAGTACTTC.

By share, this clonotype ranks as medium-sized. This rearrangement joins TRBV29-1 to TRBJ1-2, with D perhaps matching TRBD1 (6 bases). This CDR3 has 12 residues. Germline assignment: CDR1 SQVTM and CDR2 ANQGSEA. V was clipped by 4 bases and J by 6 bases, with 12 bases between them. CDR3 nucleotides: TGCAGCGTTGTTACTGGGGGCGATGGCTACACCTTC. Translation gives CSVVTGGDGYTF.

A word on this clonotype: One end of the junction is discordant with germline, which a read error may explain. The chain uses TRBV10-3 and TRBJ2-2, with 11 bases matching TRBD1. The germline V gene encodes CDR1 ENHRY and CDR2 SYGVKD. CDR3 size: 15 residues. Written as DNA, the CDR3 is TGTGTCATCAGTGGTTGGACAGGGGGCGACGGGGAGCTGTTTTTT. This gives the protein CVISGWTGGDGELFF.

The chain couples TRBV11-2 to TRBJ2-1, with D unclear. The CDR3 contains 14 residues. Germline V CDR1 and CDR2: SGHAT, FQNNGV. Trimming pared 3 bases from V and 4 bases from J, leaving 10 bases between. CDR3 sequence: CASSLSRAYNEQFF. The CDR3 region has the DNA TGTGCCAGCAGCTTGAGCAGAGCTTACAATGAGCAGTTCTTC.

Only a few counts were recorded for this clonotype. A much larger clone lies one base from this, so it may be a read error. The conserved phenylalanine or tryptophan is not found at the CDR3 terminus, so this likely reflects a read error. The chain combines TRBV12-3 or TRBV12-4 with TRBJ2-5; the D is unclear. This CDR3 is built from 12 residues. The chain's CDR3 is CAGSPRIETQYL. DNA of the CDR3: TGTGCCGGCAGTCCCAGGATAGAGACCCAGTACCTC.

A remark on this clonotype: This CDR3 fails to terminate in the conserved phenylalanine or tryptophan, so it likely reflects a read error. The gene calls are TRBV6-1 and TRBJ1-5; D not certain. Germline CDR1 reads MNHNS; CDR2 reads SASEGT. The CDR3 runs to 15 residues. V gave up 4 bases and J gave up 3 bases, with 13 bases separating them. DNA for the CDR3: TGTGCCAGCAGTGCCAGGACTTTTATCAATCAGCCCCAGCATTCT. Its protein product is CASSARTFINQPQHS.

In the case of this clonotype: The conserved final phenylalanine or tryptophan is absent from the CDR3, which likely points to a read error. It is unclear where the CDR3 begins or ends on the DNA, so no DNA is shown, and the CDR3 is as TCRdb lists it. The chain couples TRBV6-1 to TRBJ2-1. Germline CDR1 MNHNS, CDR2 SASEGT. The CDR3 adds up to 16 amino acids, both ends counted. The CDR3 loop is CASSEMDRGPYNEQFL.